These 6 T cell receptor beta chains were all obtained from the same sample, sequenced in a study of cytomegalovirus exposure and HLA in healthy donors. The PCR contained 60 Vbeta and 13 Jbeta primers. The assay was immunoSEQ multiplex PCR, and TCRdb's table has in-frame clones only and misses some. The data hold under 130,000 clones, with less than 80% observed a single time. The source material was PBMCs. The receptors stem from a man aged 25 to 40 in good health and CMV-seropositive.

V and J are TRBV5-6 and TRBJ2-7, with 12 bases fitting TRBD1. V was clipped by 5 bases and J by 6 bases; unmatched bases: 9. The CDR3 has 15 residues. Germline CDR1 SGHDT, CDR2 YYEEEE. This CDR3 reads CASRPGTGGRFEQYF. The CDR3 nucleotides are TGTGCCAGCAGACCTGGGACAGGGGGCCGGTTCGAGCAGTACTTC.

The CDR3 nucleotides read TGTGCCAGCACCGAAAACCCCACGCCTTTTACATACAATGAGCAGTTCTTC. Residues: CASTENPTPFTYNEQFF. The chain combines TRBV7-9 with TRBJ2-1; D ambiguous. The germline CDR1 and CDR2 sequences are SEHNR and FQNEAQ (reference sequence). Trimming took off 7 bases at V and 4 bases at J, with 23 bases between the two ends. This CDR3 comprises 17 residues. Variable domain in full (rest from reference TRBV7-9 and TRBJ2-1): DTGVSQNPRHKITKRGQNVTFRCDPISEHNRLYWYRQTLGQGPEFLTYFQNEAQLEKSRLLSDRFSAERPKGSFSTLEIQRTEQGDSAMYLCASTENPTPFTYNEQFFGPGTRLTVL.

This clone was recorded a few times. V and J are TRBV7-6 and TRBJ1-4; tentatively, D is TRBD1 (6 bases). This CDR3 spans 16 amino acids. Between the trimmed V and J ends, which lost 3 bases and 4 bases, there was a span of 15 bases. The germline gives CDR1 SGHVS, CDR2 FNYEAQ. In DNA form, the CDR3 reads TGTGCCAGCAGCTTGGAACCCGACAGGAGTAATGAAAAACTGTTTTTT. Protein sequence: CASSLEPDRSNEKLFF.

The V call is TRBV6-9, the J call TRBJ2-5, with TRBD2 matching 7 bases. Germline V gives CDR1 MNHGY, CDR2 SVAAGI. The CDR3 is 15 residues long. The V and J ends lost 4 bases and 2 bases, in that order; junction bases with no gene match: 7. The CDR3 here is CASSFPAGSQETQYF. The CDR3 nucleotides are TGTGCCAGCAGTTTCCCAGCGGGGAGTCAAGAGACCCAGTACTTC.

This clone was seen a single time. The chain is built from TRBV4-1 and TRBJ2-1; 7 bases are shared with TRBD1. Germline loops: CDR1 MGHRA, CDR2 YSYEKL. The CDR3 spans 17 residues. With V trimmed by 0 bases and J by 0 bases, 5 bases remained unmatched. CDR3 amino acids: CASSQEGGSSSYNEQFF. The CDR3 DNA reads TGCGCCAGCAGCCAAGAAGGGGGCTCTAGCTCCTACAATGAGCAGTTCTTC.

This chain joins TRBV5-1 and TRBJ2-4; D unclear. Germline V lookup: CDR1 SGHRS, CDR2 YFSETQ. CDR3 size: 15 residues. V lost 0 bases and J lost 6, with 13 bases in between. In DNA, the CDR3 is TGCGCCAGCAGCTTGGAAGCGCCGGTTGGAAACATTCAGTACTTC. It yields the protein CASSLEAPVGNIQYF.